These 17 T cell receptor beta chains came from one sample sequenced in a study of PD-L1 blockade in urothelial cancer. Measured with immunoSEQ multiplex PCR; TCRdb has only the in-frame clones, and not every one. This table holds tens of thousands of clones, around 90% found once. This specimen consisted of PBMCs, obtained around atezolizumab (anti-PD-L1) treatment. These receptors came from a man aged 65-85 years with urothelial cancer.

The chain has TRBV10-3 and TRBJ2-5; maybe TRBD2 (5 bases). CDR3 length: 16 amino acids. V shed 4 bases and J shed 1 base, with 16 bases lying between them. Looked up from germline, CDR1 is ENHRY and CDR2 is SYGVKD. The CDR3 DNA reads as TGTGCCATCAGTGTACGGGGTCCTGGGTTCCAAGAGACCCAGTACTTC. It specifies CAISVRGPGFQETQYF.

The DNA of the CDR3 is TGTGCCAGCAGCTTGGATAGGTGGGAGGATGAGCAGTTCTTC. Its protein product is CASSLDRWEDEQFF. This chain joins TRBV5-4 and TRBJ2-1; possibly TRBD2 for D (6 bases). Germline CDR1 reads SGHNT; CDR2 reads YYREEE (reference sequence). The ends were cut back, 0 bases at V and 8 bases at J, with 12 bases in the middle. This CDR3 region has 14 residues.

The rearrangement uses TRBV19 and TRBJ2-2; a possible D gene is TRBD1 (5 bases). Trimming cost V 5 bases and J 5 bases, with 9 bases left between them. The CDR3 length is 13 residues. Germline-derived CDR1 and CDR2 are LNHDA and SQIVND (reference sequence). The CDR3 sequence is CASSSPGTGELFF. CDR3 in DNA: TGTGCCAGTAGTTCCCCAGGGACCGGGGAGCTGTTTTTT.

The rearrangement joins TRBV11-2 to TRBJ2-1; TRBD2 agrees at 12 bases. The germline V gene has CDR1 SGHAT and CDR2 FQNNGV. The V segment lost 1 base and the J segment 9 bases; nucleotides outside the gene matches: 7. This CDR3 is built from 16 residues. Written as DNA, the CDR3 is TGTGCCAGCAGCTTAGTCGCGACTAGCGGGAGCAGTGAGCAGTTCTTC. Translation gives CASSLVATSGSSEQFF.

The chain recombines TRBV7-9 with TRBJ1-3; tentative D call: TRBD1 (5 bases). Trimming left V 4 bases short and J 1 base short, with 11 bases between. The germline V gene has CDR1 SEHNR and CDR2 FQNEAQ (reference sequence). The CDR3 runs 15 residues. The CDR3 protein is CASSSLRGSGNTIYF. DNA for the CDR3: TGTGCCAGCAGCTCCCTTCGGGGGTCTGGAAACACCATATATTTT.

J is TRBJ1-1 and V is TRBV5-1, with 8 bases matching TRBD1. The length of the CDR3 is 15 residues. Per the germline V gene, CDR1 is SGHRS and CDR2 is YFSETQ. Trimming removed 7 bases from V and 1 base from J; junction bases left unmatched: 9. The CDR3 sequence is CASGPGGARNTEAFF. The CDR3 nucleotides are TGCGCCAGCGGGCCAGGGGGCGCGCGGAACACTGAAGCTTTCTTT. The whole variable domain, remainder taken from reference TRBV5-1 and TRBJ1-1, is KAGVTQTPRYLIKTRGQQVTLSCSPISGHRSVSWYQQTPGQGLQFLFEYFSETQRNKGNFPGRFSGRQFSNSRSEMNVSTLELGDSALYLCASGPGGARNTEAFFGQGTRLTVV.

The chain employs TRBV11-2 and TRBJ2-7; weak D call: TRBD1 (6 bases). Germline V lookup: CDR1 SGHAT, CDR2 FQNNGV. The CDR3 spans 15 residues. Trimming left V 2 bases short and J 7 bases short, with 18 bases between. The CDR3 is CASSLSPGPDREQYF. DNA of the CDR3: TGTGCCAGCAGCTTATCCCCGGGGCCAGACAGGGAGCAGTACTTC.

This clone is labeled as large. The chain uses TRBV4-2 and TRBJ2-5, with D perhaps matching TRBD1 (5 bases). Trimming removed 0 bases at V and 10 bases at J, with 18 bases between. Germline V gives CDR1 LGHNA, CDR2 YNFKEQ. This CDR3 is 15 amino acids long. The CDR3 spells CASSQEVGGQGDQYF. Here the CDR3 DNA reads TGTGCCAGCAGCCAAGAGGTAGGCGGACAAGGGGACCAGTACTTC.

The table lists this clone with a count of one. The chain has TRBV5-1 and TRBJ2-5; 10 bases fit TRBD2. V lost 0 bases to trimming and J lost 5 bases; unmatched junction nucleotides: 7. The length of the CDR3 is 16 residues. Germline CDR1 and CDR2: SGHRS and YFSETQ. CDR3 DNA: TGCGCCAGCAGCTTGGGAGCTAGCGGGAGTTCGGAGACCCAGTACTTC. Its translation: CASSLGASGSSETQYF.

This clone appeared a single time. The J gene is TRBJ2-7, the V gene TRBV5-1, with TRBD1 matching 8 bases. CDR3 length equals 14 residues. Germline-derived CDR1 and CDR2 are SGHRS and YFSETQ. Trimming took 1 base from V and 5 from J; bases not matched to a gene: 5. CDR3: CASSLQGAVDEQYF. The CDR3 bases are TGCGCCAGCAGCTTGCAGGGGGCAGTTGACGAGCAGTACTTC.

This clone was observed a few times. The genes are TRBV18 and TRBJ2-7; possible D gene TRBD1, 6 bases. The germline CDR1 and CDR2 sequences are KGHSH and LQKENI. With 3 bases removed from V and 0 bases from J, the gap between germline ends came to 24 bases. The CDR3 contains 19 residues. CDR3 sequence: CASSPLPHHRDTSSYEQYF. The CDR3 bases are TGTGCCAGCTCACCGCTCCCCCACCACCGGGACACCAGCTCCTACGAGCAGTACTTC.

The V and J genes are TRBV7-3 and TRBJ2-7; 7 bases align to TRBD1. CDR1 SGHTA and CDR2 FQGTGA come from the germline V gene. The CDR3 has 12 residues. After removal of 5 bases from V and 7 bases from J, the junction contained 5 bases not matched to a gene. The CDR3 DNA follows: TGTGCCAGCAGCGAGAGGGACAGAGAGCAGTACTTC. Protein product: CASSERDREQYF.

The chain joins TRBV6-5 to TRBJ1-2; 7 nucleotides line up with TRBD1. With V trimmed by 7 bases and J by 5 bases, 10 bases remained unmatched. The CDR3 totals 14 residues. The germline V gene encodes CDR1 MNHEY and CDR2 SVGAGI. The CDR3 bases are TGTGCCAGCATCAAGGGGGCGCGGGGATATGGCTACACCTTC. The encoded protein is CASIKGARGYGYTF.

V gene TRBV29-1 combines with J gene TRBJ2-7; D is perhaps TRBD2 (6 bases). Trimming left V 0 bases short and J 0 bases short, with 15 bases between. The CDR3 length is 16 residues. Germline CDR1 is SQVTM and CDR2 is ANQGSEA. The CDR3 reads CSVEDPSASVSYEQYF. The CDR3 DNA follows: TGCAGCGTTGAAGATCCATCAGCTAGCGTCTCCTACGAGCAGTACTTC.

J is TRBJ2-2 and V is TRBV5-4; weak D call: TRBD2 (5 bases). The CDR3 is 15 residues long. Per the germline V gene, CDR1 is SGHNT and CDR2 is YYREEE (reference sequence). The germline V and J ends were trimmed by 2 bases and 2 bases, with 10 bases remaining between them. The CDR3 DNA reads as TGTGCCAGCAGCTTCCAGAGCGGCAACACCGGGGAGCTGTTTTTT. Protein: CASSFQSGNTGELFF.

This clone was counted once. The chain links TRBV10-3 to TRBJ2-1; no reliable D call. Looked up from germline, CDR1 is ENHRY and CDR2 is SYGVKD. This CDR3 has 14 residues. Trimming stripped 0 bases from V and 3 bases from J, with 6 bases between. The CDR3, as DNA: TGTGCCATCAGTGAGTCGACGGGCTACAATGAGCAGTTCTTC. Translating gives CAISESTGYNEQFF.

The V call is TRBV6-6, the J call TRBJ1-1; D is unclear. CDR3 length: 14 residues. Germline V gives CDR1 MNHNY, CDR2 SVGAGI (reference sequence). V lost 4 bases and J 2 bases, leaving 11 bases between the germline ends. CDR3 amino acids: CASSLTIINTEAFF. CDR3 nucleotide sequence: TGTGCCAGCAGTTTAACTATCATTAACACTGAAGCTTTCTTT.